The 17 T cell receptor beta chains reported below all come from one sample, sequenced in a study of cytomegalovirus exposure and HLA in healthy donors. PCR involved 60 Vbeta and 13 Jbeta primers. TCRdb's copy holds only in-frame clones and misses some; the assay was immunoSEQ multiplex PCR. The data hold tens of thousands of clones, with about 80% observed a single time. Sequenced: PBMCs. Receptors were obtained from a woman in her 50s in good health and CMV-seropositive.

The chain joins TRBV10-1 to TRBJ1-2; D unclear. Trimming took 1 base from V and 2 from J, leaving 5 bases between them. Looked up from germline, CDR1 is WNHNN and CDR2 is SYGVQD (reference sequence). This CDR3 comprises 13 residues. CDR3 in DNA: TGCGCCAGCAGTGAGTACCGGAACTATGGCTACACCTTC. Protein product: CASSEYRNYGYTF.

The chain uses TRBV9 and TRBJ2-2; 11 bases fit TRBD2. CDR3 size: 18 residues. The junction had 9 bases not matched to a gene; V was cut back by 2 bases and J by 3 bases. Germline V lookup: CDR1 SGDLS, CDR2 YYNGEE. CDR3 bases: TGTGCCAGCAGCGTGGAACTAGCGGGAGTTCGGGACACCGGGGAGCTGTTTTTT. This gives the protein CASSVELAGVRDTGELFF.

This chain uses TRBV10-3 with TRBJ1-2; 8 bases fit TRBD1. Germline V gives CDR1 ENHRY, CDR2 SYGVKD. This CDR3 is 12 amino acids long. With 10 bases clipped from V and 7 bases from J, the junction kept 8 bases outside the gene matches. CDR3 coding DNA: TGTGCCACCCTAACAGGGGGAGGTGGCTACACCTTC. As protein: CATLTGGGGYTF.

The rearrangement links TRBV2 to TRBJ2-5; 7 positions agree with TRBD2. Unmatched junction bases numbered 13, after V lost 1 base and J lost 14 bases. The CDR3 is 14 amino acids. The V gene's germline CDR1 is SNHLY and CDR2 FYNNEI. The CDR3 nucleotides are TGTGCCAGCAGTGAAGATCTTGCGAGGGACTACGCATACTTC. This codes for CASSEDLARDYAYF.

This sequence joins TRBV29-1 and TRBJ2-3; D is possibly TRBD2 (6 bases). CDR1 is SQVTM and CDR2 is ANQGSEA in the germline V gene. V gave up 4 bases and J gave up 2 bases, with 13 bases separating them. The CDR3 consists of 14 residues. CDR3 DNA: TGCAGCGTTGGCGGGACGCCGCACACAGATACGCAGTATTTT. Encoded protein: CSVGGTPHTDTQYF.

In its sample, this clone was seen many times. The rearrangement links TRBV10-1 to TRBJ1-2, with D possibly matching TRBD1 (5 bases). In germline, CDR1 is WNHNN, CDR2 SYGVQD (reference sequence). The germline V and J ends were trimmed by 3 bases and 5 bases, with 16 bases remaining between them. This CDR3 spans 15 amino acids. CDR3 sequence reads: CASSDTPDSPYGYTF. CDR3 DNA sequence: TGCGCCAGCAGTGATACACCCGACAGCCCTTATGGCTACACCTTC.

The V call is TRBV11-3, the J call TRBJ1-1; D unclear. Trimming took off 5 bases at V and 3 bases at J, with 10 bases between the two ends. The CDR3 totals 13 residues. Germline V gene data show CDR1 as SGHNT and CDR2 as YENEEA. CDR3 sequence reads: CASSPNMDTEAFF. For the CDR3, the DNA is TGTGCCAGCAGCCCCAACATGGACACTGAAGCTTTCTTT.

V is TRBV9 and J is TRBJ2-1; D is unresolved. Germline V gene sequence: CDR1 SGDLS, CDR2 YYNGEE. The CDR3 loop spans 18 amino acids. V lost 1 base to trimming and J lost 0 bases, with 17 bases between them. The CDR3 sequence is CASSVRMGVASSYNEQFF. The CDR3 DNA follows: TGTGCCAGCAGCGTAAGGATGGGCGTCGCGAGCTCCTACAATGAGCAGTTCTTC.

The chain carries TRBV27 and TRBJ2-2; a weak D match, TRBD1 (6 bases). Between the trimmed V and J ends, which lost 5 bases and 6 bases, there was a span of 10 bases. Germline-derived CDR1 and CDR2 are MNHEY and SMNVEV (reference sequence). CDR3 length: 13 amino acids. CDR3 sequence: CASSPHRAGELFF. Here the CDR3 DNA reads TGTGCCAGCAGTCCTCACAGGGCCGGGGAGCTGTTTTTT.

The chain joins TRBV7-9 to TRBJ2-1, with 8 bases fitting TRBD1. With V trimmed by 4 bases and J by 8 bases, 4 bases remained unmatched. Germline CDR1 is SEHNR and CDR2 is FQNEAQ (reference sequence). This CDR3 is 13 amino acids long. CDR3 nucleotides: TGTGCCAGCAGCTCTGGACAGGGCGATGAGCAGTTCTTC. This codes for CASSSGQGDEQFF.

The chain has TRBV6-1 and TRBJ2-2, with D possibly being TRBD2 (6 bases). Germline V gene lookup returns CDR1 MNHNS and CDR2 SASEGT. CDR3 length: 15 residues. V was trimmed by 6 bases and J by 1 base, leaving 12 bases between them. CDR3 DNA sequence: TGTGCCAGCAGACTAGTGGGAGGGAACACCGGGGAGCTGTTTTTT. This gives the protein CASRLVGGNTGELFF.

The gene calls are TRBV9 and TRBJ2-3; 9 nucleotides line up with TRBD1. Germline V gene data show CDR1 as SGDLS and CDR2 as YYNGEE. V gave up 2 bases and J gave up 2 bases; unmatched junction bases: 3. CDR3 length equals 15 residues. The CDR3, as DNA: TGTGCCAGCAGCGTCGGGACAGGGCCCACAGATACGCAGTATTTT. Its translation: CASSVGTGPTDTQYF.

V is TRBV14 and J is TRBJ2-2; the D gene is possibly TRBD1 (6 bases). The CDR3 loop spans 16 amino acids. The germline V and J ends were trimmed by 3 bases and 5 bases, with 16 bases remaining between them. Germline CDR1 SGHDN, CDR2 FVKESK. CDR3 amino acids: CASSHTGRRRTGELFF. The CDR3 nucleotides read TGTGCCAGCAGCCATACAGGGAGACGGAGGACCGGGGAGCTGTTTTTT.

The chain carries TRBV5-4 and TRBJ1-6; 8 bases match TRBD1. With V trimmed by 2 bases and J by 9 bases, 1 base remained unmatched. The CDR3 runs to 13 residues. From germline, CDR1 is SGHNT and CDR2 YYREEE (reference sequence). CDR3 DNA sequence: TGTGCCAGCAGCTTTGGGACAGGTTCACCCCTCCACTTT. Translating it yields CASSFGTGSPLHF.

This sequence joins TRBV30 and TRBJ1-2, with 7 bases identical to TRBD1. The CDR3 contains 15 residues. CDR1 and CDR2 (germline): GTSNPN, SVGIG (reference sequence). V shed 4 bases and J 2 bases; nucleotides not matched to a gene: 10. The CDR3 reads CAWIRTGQTNYGYTF. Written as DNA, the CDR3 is TGTGCCTGGATCAGAACGGGACAGACCAACTATGGCTACACCTTC.

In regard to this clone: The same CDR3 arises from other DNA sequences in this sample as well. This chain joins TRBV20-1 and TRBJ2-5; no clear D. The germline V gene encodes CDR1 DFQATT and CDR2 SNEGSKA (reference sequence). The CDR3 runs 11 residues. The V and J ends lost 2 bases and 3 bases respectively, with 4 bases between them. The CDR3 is CSARPEETQYF. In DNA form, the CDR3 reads TGCAGTGCTAGACCGGAAGAGACCCAGTACTTC.

The CDR3 bases are TGTGCCAGCAGTTTACAGGGGTCACCCCTCCACTTT. It codes for CASSLQGSPLHF. This chain connects TRBV6-5 to TRBJ1-6; 7 nucleotides line up with TRBD1. The CDR3 loop spans 12 amino acids. Germline trimming cut 4 bases from V and 10 bases from J; bases unmatched to any gene: 1. From germline, CDR1 is MNHEY and CDR2 SVGAGI.